This TCR beta chain derives from a study of T-cell memory formation after mild COVID-19. Study-wide background: The study found TCR clusters largely donor specific.

TCRdb recomputed calls from the 5' RACE reads with MiXCR, one row per CDR3 protein. The table shows about 250,000 distinct CDR3 sequences, with 15% to 19% occurring only once. Germline V gene data show CDR1 as LGHNA and CDR2 as YSLEER. V was cut by 0 bases and J by 4 bases, with 20 bases left in between. This CDR3 comprises 18 residues. The V and J genes are TRBV4-3 and TRBJ2-3; maybe TRBD2 (5 bases). The source of this sequence is an adult woman who had mild COVID-19 (a few samples of this study predate the infection). Cell type and time point are not known. Material for sequencing was PBMCs or a T cell subset sorted from them (not recorded which). Written as DNA, the CDR3 is TGCGCCAGCAGCCAAGATTACTACGGGATTGGGGTGGCAGATACGCAGTATTTT. Protein sequence: CASSQDYYGIGVADTQYF.